One and the same sample provided the 30 T cell receptor beta chains below, sequenced in a study of early T cells in non-severe SARS-CoV-2 infection. MiXCR, applied by TCRdb to the 5' RACE reads, yields one record per CDR3 protein. This repertoire shows tens of thousands of distinct CDR3 sequences, more than 10% found once; its top ten account for over 1%. The source material was whole blood, sampled at baseline. The receptors originated from an adult who was a healthcare worker with PCR-confirmed SARS-CoV-2 infection or an uninfected control (not recorded which). The donor label of this sample is uncertain.

This clonotype was seen a handful of times. In nucleotides, the CDR3 is TGTGCCAGCGAGACCAGGGGACAGGGTCAAGCAGGCACAGATACGCAGTATTTT. The encoded protein is CASETRGQGQAGTDTQYF. The J gene is TRBJ2-3, the V gene TRBV28, with TRBD1 matching 9 bases. CDR1 is MDHEN and CDR2 is SYDVKM in the germline V gene. The CDR3 spans 18 residues. Trimming removed 8 bases from V and 1 base from J; junction bases left unmatched: 16.

This sequence joins TRBV19 and TRBJ2-3; D might be TRBD2 (6 bases). V lost 3 bases and J 3 bases, leaving 16 bases between the germline ends. Per germline, CDR1 LNHDA and CDR2 SQIVND (reference sequence). This CDR3 region has 16 residues. In DNA form, the CDR3 reads TGTGCCAGTAGTATTCGCCGTGGAGGGTTGACAGATACGCAGTATTTT. Protein: CASSIRRGGLTDTQYF.

There are many counts of this clonotype. The chain uses TRBV5-6 and TRBJ1-6; D remains unclear. Germline values: CDR1 SGHDT, CDR2 YYEEEE. The germline V and J ends were trimmed by 1 base and 4 bases, with 9 bases remaining between them. The CDR3 consists of 15 residues. CDR3 region: CASSLPGSYNSPLHF. The CDR3 DNA reads as TGTGCCAGCAGCTTGCCGGGGTCTTATAATTCACCCCTCCACTTT.

This clonotype has a count of ten or more. The CDR3 nucleotides are TGTGCCTGGTCTCGGGGGAGCTCCTACAATGAGCAGTTCTTC. This codes for CAWSRGSSYNEQFF. The gene calls are TRBV30 and TRBJ2-1, with a possible D match to TRBD2 (6 bases). The CDR3 loop spans 14 amino acids. V lost 5 bases and J lost 0, with 11 bases in between. Germline-derived CDR1 and CDR2 are GTSNPN and SVGIG (reference sequence).

This clonotype was counted many times. The chain couples TRBV30 to TRBJ1-2; D gene ambiguous. Germline CDR1 reads GTSNPN; CDR2 reads SVGIG (reference sequence). The CDR3 sequence is 12 residues long. Trimming left V 2 bases short and J 6 bases short, with 10 bases between. In DNA, the CDR3 is TGTGCCTGGAGTATGGGCGCGGATGGCTACACCTTC. It specifies CAWSMGADGYTF.

This clonotype showed up just a few times. The chain joins TRBV7-6 to TRBJ1-4, with D uncertain. CDR3 size: 12 residues. V lost 3 bases, J lost 8 bases, and 7 bases lay in between. CDR1 and CDR2 from the germline V gene are SGHVS and FNYEAQ. The chain's CDR3 is CASSFAGEKLFF. CDR3 DNA sequence: TGTGCCAGCAGCTTTGCTGGCGAAAAACTGTTTTTT.

This clonotype was detected only a few times. This chain uses TRBV27 with TRBJ2-3; 7 bases line up with TRBD1. The germline V gene has CDR1 MNHEY and CDR2 SMNVEV (reference sequence). This CDR3 contains 15 residues. The V gene end was trimmed by 3 bases and the J gene end by 2 bases; junction bases not matched to a gene: 5. CDR3 in DNA: TGTGCCAGCAGTTTCCAGACAGGGATCACAGATACGCAGTATTTT. Its protein product is CASSFQTGITDTQYF.

This sequence joins TRBV21-1 and TRBJ2-5; the D segment call TRBD1 is taken from the table without a DNA check. TRBV21-1 is marked as a pseudogene. The CDR3 covers 16 residues. The CDR3 here is CASSKGGRRFQETQYF. CDR3 DNA: TGTGCCAGCAGCAAGGGGGGTAGGCGGTTCCAAGAGACCCAGTACTTC.

The V call is TRBV6-5, the J call TRBJ1-1; no clear D gene. CDR3 length: 12 residues. CDR1 is MNHEY and CDR2 is SVGAGI in the germline V gene. The V end lost 4 bases, the J end lost 4 bases, and 7 bases lay between the germline ends. The CDR3 DNA is TGTGCCAGCAGTTCCGACCCCACTGAAGCTTTCTTT. It translates to CASSSDPTEAFF.

CDR3 in amino acids: CASSPGTGRGVRNTIYF. The CDR3 nucleotides read TGTGCCAGCAGTCCCGGGACAGGGCGCGGAGTCAGAAACACCATATATTTT. The chain carries TRBV12-3 or TRBV12-4 and TRBJ1-3, with TRBD1 identical over 9 bases. The CDR3 is 17 amino acids. J gave up 5 bases and V 5 bases, and 13 bases lay outside the gene matches.

Many counts were recorded for this clonotype. The rearrangement joins TRBV2 to TRBJ1-5; 8 bases are a match to TRBD1. In germline, CDR1 is SNHLY, CDR2 FYNNEI. With 8 bases clipped from V and 3 bases from J, the junction kept 6 bases outside the gene matches. This CDR3 contains 14 residues. Here the CDR3 DNA reads TGTGCCAGCGCAGACAGGGGCTTCAATCAGCCCCAGCATTTT. Translating it yields CASADRGFNQPQHF.

This clonotype was detected many times. The chain uses TRBV20-1 and TRBJ1-4; TRBD1 matches 8 bases. The trim removed 6 bases at V and 8 bases at J, leaving 11 bases unmatched. This CDR3 region has 14 residues. Germline V gives CDR1 DFQATT, CDR2 SNEGSKA (reference sequence). CDR3 loop: CSASRQGSKEKLFF. The DNA of the CDR3 is TGCAGTGCAAGCAGACAGGGGTCAAAAGAAAAACTGTTTTTT.

This clonotype was detected ten times or more. The J gene is TRBJ1-4, the V gene TRBV7-9, with D unclear. V was shortened by 1 base and J by 5 bases, with 11 bases between the two germline ends. The CDR3 length is 15 residues. The germline gives CDR1 SEHNR, CDR2 FQNEAQ (reference sequence). In DNA, the CDR3 is TGTGCCAGCAGCTTAGGTTCAGCATCGAATGAAAAACTGTTTTTT. Its protein product is CASSLGSASNEKLFF.

J is TRBJ1-6 and V is TRBV20-1, with no clear D. Germline CDR1 DFQATT, CDR2 SNEGSKA (reference sequence). CDR3 length: 13 residues. Trimming stripped 3 bases from V and 10 bases from J, with 13 bases between. The CDR3 here is CSARVRSGSPLHF. In nucleotides, the CDR3 is TGCAGTGCTAGGGTACGGAGTGGCTCACCCCTCCACTTT.

The table lists this clonotype with a few counts. The chain combines TRBV27 with TRBJ1-1; TRBD1 matches 8 bases. The germline V gene encodes CDR1 MNHEY and CDR2 SMNVEV (reference sequence). This CDR3 has 16 amino acids. Trimming at V came to 5 bases and at J to 4 bases, leaving 12 bases not matched to a gene. CDR3 residues: CASSPGTGSSGTEAFF. CDR3 sequence (DNA): TGTGCCAGCAGTCCCGGGACAGGATCTTCGGGCACTGAAGCTTTCTTT.

CDR3 bases: TGTGCCAGCAGTTACGCCAGGCCGACTGAGCAGTTCTTC. This translates into CASSYARPTEQFF. V usage is TRBV6-2 or TRBV6-3 and J usage is TRBJ2-1, with D unresolved. Germline CDR1 reads MNHEY; CDR2 reads SVGEGT. CDR3 length equals 13 residues. Trimming took off 2 bases at V and 9 bases at J, with 11 bases between the two ends.

V usage is TRBV2 and J usage is TRBJ1-5; 8 nucleotides align to TRBD1. Germline CDR1 SNHLY, CDR2 FYNNEI. J lost 2 bases, V lost 7 bases, and 10 bases had no gene match. The CDR3 consists of 16 residues. The CDR3 reads CASKLPTGVGNQPQHF. CDR3 bases: TGTGCCAGCAAGTTACCGACAGGGGTTGGCAATCAGCCCCAGCATTTT. The whole variable domain, filled in from reference TRBV2 and TRBJ1-5, reads EPEVTQTPSHQVTQMGQEVILRCVPISNHLYFYWYRQILGQKVEFLVSFYNNEISEKSEIFDDQFSVERPDGSNFTLKIRSTKLEDSAMYFCASKLPTGVGNQPQHFGDGTRLSIL.

This chain connects TRBV3-1 to TRBJ2-3, with D tentatively TRBD1 (5 bases). Germline loops: CDR1 LGHDT, CDR2 YNNKEL (reference sequence). Trimming took 5 bases from V and 6 from J, leaving 15 bases between them. This CDR3 comprises 14 residues. Here the CDR3 reads CASSDRDSMDTQYF. In DNA, the CDR3 is TGTGCCAGCAGCGACAGAGATAGCATGGATACGCAGTATTTT.

This clonotype was counted a few times. The chain is built from TRBV12-3 or TRBV12-4 and TRBJ1-4; D is ambiguous. The length of the CDR3 is 13 residues. Trimming shortened V by 7 bases and J by 3 bases, and 9 bases separated the two germline ends. The CDR3 coding sequence is TGTGCCAGCATCGGCGTTCCTAATGAAAAACTGTTTTTT. This gives the protein CASIGVPNEKLFF.

Ten or more counts support this clonotype. V gene TRBV20-1 combines with J gene TRBJ2-1, with D perhaps matching TRBD2 (6 bases). The CDR3 extends over 13 amino acids. Between the trimmed V and J ends, which lost 5 bases and 12 bases, there was a span of 20 bases. Looked up from germline, CDR1 is DFQATT and CDR2 is SNEGSKA (reference sequence). The CDR3, as DNA: TGCAGTGCTGACCGGGACTCCAAAGGGGTGCAGTTCTTC. Its protein is CSADRDSKGVQFF.

This clonotype showed up just a few times. The chain employs TRBV6-1 and TRBJ2-5; 11 nucleotides line up with TRBD2. V gave up 6 bases and J gave up 9 bases; unmatched junction bases: 3. CDR1 is MNHNS, CDR2 SASEGT, per germline. This CDR3 contains 12 residues. The CDR3 reads CASRGLAVAQYF. The CDR3 coding sequence is TGTGCCAGCAGGGGACTAGCGGTGGCCCAGTACTTC.

This clonotype was recorded at least ten times. The V call is TRBV12-3 or TRBV12-4, the J call TRBJ2-3; 12 bases line up with TRBD2. CDR3 length: 15 amino acids. The V gene end was trimmed by 5 bases and the J gene end by 6 bases; junction bases not matched to a gene: 6. The CDR3 DNA sequence: TGTGCCAGCAGTGTAAGGGGACTAGCGGGTGATACGCAGTATTTT. It encodes CASSVRGLAGDTQYF.

The chain links TRBV20-1 to TRBJ1-6; D is uncertain. V gave up 3 bases and J gave up 2 bases, with 11 bases separating them. Per the germline V gene, CDR1 is DFQATT and CDR2 is SNEGSKA (reference sequence). The CDR3 has 15 residues. Here the CDR3 reads CSASSTPTYNSPLHF. The CDR3 region has the DNA TGCAGTGCTAGCTCCACACCCACCTATAATTCACCCCTCCACTTT.

This clonotype was recorded many times. The chain has TRBV5-8 and TRBJ2-3, with D tentatively TRBD2 (6 bases). V lost 0 bases to trimming and J lost 5 bases, with 7 bases between them. This CDR3 comprises 13 residues. CDR1 SGHTS and CDR2 YDEGEE come from the germline V gene. The CDR3 loop reads CASSLVGGDTQYF. The CDR3 DNA reads as TGTGCCAGCAGCTTGGTCGGGGGAGATACGCAGTATTTT.

The chain joins TRBV7-8 to TRBJ2-3; D not certain. Deletions cut 2 bases from V and 0 bases from J, with 6 bases between. The CDR3 contains 14 residues. Looked up from germline, CDR1 is SGHVS and CDR2 is FQNEAQ. This CDR3 is CASSLRRSTDTQYF. The CDR3 DNA reads TGTGCCAGCAGCTTAAGGAGAAGCACAGATACGCAGTATTTT.

This clonotype has a handful of counts. The genes are TRBV5-1 and TRBJ1-2, with unresolved D. The CDR3 is 12 amino acids. The V end was cut by 5 bases, the J end by 7 bases, with 12 bases between. The germline gives CDR1 SGHRS, CDR2 YFSETQ. CDR3 loop: CASRYSGRGYTF. CDR3 nucleotide sequence: TGCGCCAGCAGGTATAGCGGACGTGGCTACACCTTC.

V gene TRBV12-3 or TRBV12-4 combines with J gene TRBJ2-3, with TRBD2 identical over 8 bases. The CDR3 sequence is 16 residues long. V was clipped by 3 bases and J by 4 bases; unmatched bases: 9. CDR3 bases: TGTGCCAGCAGTTTTTACGGCGGGGGGCCCGCAGATACGCAGTATTTT. Amino acids: CASSFYGGGPADTQYF.

This clonotype was picked up a small number of times. The chain joins TRBV5-1 to TRBJ2-3; D perhaps matches TRBD2 (5 bases). Germline V gene data show CDR1 as SGHRS and CDR2 as YFSETQ. The CDR3 is made up of 15 amino acids. Trimming removed 4 bases from V and 0 bases from J, with 12 bases in between. The CDR3 sequence: CASSGSAASTDTQYF. The DNA for the CDR3 is TGCGCCAGCAGCGGTAGCGCCGCTAGCACAGATACGCAGTATTTT.

This clonotype appeared a few times. The chain joins TRBV6-4 to TRBJ1-6, with 7 bases lining up with TRBD1. In germline, CDR1 is MRHNA, CDR2 SNTAGT. V shed 7 bases and J 7 bases; nucleotides not matched to a gene: 10. CDR3 length: 15 residues. The CDR3 DNA is TGTGCCAGCACGGAACCCAGGGGGGAAAATTCACCCCTCCACTTT. It is translated as CASTEPRGENSPLHF.

This clonotype was counted a few times. The chain links TRBV7-6 to TRBJ1-1, with 7 bases matching TRBD1. The CDR3 contains 13 residues. V lost 4 bases and J lost 3; bases outside the gene matches: 2. Germline loops: CDR1 SGHVS, CDR2 FNYEAQ. The CDR3 DNA reads as TGTGCCAGCAGCTCCCAGGGGGACACTGAAGCTTTCTTT. Its translation is CASSSQGDTEAFF.